This TCR beta chain is from a study of PD-1 blockade in classical Hodgkin lymphoma. Each and every patient relapsed after autologous stem cell transplantation, and patients got differing brentuximab vedotin exposure. Patients reached a best response of complete response, partial response or progressive disease. The table came from immunoSEQ multiplex PCR; TCRdb's copy has only in-frame clones and leaves some out. The sample lists over 20,000 clones, around 69% seen once, with about 18% in the top ten. In germline, CDR1 is SGHRS, CDR2 YFSETQ. V shed 7 bases and J 2 bases; nucleotides not matched to a gene: 4. This CDR3 spans 14 amino acids. On this clone itself: As yet, its antigen is unknown.

Study outcomes and limitations: Excluded were patients who started nivolumab under 1 year after ASCT, a group that had lower diversity. No one has yet defined what causes the repertoire differences, which may be disease activity or prior therapy. By C4D1, diversity of CD4+ TCRs had risen significantly, whereas that of CD8+ TCRs had not.

Sample: peripheral blood mononuclear cells (PBMCs), taken at baseline. The rearrangement uses TRBV5-1 and TRBJ2-1, with 9 bases that match TRBD2. This receptor was obtained from a human donor with classical Hodgkin lymphoma. In DNA, the CDR3 is TGCGCCAGCGAATTAGCGGGGGCCTACAATGAGCAGTTCTTC. It yields the protein CASELAGAYNEQFF.